This T cell receptor (beta chain) was recovered during a study of T cell clonality in common variable immunodeficiency. This clone was counted ten times or more. The antigen is not known. The read terminates 3 residues ahead of where the CDR3 ends, so the germline J gene completes it. The same CDR3 can be traced to other DNA sequences in this sample. The study, taken as a whole, reports: Fewer deletions and N-nucleotide insertions were reportedly seen in common variable immunodeficiency TCR beta sequences.

The method was immunoSEQ multiplex PCR; TCRdb's version includes in-frame clones alone and lacks a portion of them. Observed are tens of thousands of clones, no singletons, with the top ten taking roughly 5.9%. The CDR3 totals 15 residues. The junction had 2 bases not matched to a gene; V was cut back by 1 base and J by 5 bases. The V gene's germline CDR1 is KGHSH and CDR2 LQKENI. The receptor's source is a human donor with common variable immunodeficiency. Sequencing was carried out using peripheral blood mononuclear cells. The chain carries TRBV18 and TRBJ2-1; 10 bases match TRBD2. The CDR3 DNA, read in part, is TGTGCCAGCTCACCACTAGCGGGGGGCCACAATGAG. Amino acids: CASSPLAGGHNE. The whole CDR3 reads CASSPLAGGHNEQFF.